This note documents a single TCR beta chain sequence. Its antigen is not identified. This sample was taken from a study of blood T cells in healthy people across ages. Findings and limits, study-wide: With naive T cell percentage, TCR beta diversity showed a strong correlation. The study lacked donor CMV status, which possibly confounded expanded clonotype changes. Per million T cells, TCR beta diversity dropped about linearly as age rose.

Alongside a J-beta primer mix, a sample-barcoded 5' primer served in a second PCR lasting about 7 to 11 cycles. TCRdb processed the 5' RACE reads anew with MiXCR; each CDR3 protein has one entry. The profile covers 1.5 million to 2 million distinct CDR3 sequences, with 49% appearing a single time and approximately 2.1% taken by the ten largest. Isolation of PBMCs gave at least 7 million cells per sample. Material for sequencing was blood. The origin of this receptor is a woman in her thirties or forties in good health.

The CDR3 region has the DNA TGTGCCAGCAGCCTTAGCGGGGGGGGGATAGATACGCAGTATTTT. Protein sequence: CASSLSGGGIDTQYF. The V gene is TRBV7-2, the J gene TRBJ2-3, with TRBD2 matching 11 bases. V shed 5 bases and J 5 bases; nucleotides not matched to a gene: 6. The CDR3 extends over 15 amino acids. Per the germline V gene, CDR1 is SGHTA and CDR2 is FQGNSA.